This TCR beta chain is drawn from a study of blood T cell repertoires in COVID-19. On the study more broadly: The United States, Italy and Spain were the sources of the acute and convalescent COVID-19 samples. In each case, the material was cDNA or gDNA derived from T cells, B-cell-depleted T cells, or PBMCs.

Cohort assignment relied on participant-reported clinical history. Authors' methods: Reference gene primer amplification gave nucleated cell count estimates. The protocol was immunoSEQ multiplex PCR, while the TCRdb copy is restricted to in-frame clones and leaves out a portion. The DNA gave D and trimming, while V, J and clone size come from that table. The table lists some 390,000 clones, approximately 90% of them singletons. As to this clone: At the DNA level, this CDR3 is encoded by other sequences in the same sample as well.

The V end was cut by 5 bases, the J end by 1 base, with 5 bases between. This CDR3 spans 12 amino acids. Germline V gene sequence: CDR1 MNHEY, CDR2 SMNVEV (reference sequence). Input material: PBMCs or T cells enriched from blood (not recorded which). This chain joins TRBV27 and TRBJ1-2; no reliable D call. The clonotype comes from a young man who had recovered from COVID-19. CDR3 sequence (DNA): TGTGCCAGCAGTCGGGGTAACTATGGCTACACCTTC. Encoded protein: CASSRGNYGYTF.